What follows is one T cell receptor (beta chain) and its context. Its antigen is unknown. Within one base of it there is no much larger clone, and no base qualities were kept. The CDR3 regions of human TCRbeta chains were analyzed by immunosequencing. The study's own analysis went as follows. Repertoire TCRs were matched against a reference library of SARS-CoV-2-specific TCRs generated with the MIRA antigen-specificity platform. Breadth was defined as the fraction of unique TCRs that were SARS-CoV-2-associated, and depth was defined as the fraction of total T cells that were SARS-CoV-2-associated. Using the MIRA data, every spike-specific TCR was mapped to the spike region that the TCR reacted to and assigned to either a CD4 or a CD8 class. Log10-transformed breadth and depth values were compared by one-way ANOVA with Sidak's multiple comparisons tests. The clones in this table, taken by TCRdb from immuneACCESS, are in-frame only. Not every clone is retained; where verified, under half of the shortfall comes from an unresolved V gene, and the cause of the rest is unknown. Clone size and the V and J calls come from that table; the DNA yielded D and trimming. This sample has about 110,000 clones in its table, and more than 70% of those were observed once. About 3.3% of the sample lies in the top ten.

According to the study, the label for this sample's time point signals: baseline before first vaccination. Vaccinee samples came from UK trials COV001 and COV002, including a single-blind randomized controlled phase 2/3 trial of AZD1222 (ChAdOx1 nCoV-19) in healthy adults. For TCRbeta chain sequencing, PBMC samples from trial participants were taken at day 0 and at day 28 after the second dose. The germline V gene specifies KGHSH as CDR1 and LQKENI as CDR2. The cysteine opens and the phenylalanine closes a CDR3 of 17 amino acids. Of all the DNA, just the CDR3 is kept, 51 bases in frame from base 1. Relative to germline, V is missing 0 bases and J is missing 8 bases, with 10 bases of the junction outside any gene match. The data originate from a study of T cell responses to AZD1222 COVID-19 vaccine (TCRdb year 2021). As for the study more broadly: AZD1222 recipients with second doses at about 4 weeks or about 12 weeks were pooled, because spike-specific TCR depth and breadth did not differ between schedules. Trial participants were enrolled by age into subgroups of 18-55, 56-69 and 70-plus years, and about 150, 27 and 61 TCR-sequenced participants, respectively, were included in these subgroups. TCR sequencing covered some 240 trial participants: 200 to 210 given two doses of AZD1222 and 26 given two doses of MenACWY control vaccine. General findings and caveats noted by the study authors: The 56-69-year group was small, and its depth increase did not reach significance, likely because of low power. Vaccine-associated CD4 TCRs spanned the whole spike protein, with dominant responses in regions 160-218 and 743-854. Conclusions about previously exposed vaccinees are limited because only a handful of AZD1222 recipients were SARS-CoV-2 seropositive at baseline. Participants were mostly white British and included more females than males, and it was suggested by the authors that clonal diversity may have been underestimated. Nearly half of unique spike-specific TCRs reportedly recognized epitopes outside regions mutated in the B.1.351 and B.1.1.7 variants. After two AZD1222 doses, spike-specific TCR breadth and depth were significantly higher than at day 0 and than in MenACWY recipients. Because no day 14 peak-response samples were available, repertoires were characterized only after the peak T cell response.

The receptor was derived from an adult in good health. Recombination linked TRBV18 to TRBJ1-6; 7 middle bases align to TRBD1. Source: peripheral blood, taken on day 0 of AZD1222 vaccination. In nucleotide form, the sequence is TGTGCCAGCTCACCACCCGTACTTCAGGGGGTTCATTCACCCCTCCACTTT. It encodes CASSPPVLQGVHSPLHF.